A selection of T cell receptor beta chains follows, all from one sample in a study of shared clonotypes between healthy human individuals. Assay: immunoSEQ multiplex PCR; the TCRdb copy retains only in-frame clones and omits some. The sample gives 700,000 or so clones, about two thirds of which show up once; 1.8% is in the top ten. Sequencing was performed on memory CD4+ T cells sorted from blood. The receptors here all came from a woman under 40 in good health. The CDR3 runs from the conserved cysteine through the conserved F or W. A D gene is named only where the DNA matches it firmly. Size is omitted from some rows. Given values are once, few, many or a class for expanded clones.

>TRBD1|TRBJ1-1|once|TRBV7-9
TGTGCCAGCAGCTCAACACAGGGGACTGAAGCTTTCTTT
CASSSTQGTEAFF
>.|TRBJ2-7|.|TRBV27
TGTGCCAGCAGATCGACGGGAGACTACGAGCAGTACTTC
CASRSTGDYEQYF
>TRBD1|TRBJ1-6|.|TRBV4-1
TGCGCCAGCAGTCCCACAGGGGGGACCTATAATTCACCCCTCCACTTT
CASSPTGGTYNSPLHF
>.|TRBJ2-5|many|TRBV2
TGTGCCAGCAGTCCCGGCCTCCAAGAGACCCAGTACTTC
CASSPGLQETQYF
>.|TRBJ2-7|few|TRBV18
TGTGCCAGCTCACGGCTGCAGGGTTTGTACGAGCAGTACTTC
CASSRLQGLYEQYF
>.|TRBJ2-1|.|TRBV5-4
TGTGCCAGCACCATACGGTATAGCTCCTACAATGAGCAGTTCTTC
CASTIRYSSYNEQFF
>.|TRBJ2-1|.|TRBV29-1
TGCAGCGTGCAGGGTATTCGTGGCAATGAGCAGTTCTTC
CSVQGIRGNEQFF
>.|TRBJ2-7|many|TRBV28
TGTGCCAGCAGTCGCCGGGACTACGAGCAGTACTTC
CASSRRDYEQYF
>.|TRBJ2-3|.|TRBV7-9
TGTGCCAGCAGCTTCCGGAGTAGCACAGATACGCAGTATTTT
CASSFRSSTDTQYF
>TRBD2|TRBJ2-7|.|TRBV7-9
TGTGCCAGCAGCTTTTTGTCTAGCGGTCGCGAGCAGTACTTC
CASSFLSSGREQYF
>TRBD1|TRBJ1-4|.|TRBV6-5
TGTGCCAGCAGTTATAGTGGGACAGGGAGTGAAAAACTGTTTTTT
CASSYSGTGSEKLFF
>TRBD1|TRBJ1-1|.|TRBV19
TGTGCCAGTCAGCCGGGACAGGGGGTTAAAGGGGCTGAAGCTTTCTTT
CASQPGQGVKGAEAFF
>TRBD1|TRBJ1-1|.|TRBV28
TGTGCCAGCAGTACACCGGGACAGCACACTGAAGCTTTCTTT
CASSTPGQHTEAFF
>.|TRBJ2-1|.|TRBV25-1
TGTGCCACCGACACGACAGAAGGCTCCTACAATGAGCAGTTCTTC
CATDTTEGSYNEQFF
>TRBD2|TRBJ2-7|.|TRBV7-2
TGTGCCAGCAGCTTACTAGCGGACCCTGCCGAGCAGTACTTC
CASSLLADPAEQYF
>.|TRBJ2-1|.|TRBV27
TGTGCCAGCAGTTTTGGACAGATTAACAATGAGCAGTTCTTC
CASSFGQINNEQFF
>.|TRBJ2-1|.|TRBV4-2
TGTGCCAGCAGCCCCGCTAGATACAATGAGCAGTTCTTC
CASSPARYNEQFF
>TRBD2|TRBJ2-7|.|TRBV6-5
TGTGCCAGCAGTCGTAGCGGGGGCTCCTACGAGCAGTACTTC
CASSRSGGSYEQYF
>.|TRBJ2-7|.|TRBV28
TGTGCCAGCAGCCAACACCTGGCTAACTCCTACGAGCAGTACTTC
CASSQHLANSYEQYF
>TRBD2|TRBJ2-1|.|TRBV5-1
TGCGCCAGCAGCCGGACTAGCGGGGGATACAATGAGCAGTTCTTC
CASSRTSGGYNEQFF
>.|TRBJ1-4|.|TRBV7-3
TGTGCCAGCAGCAAGGGGAGTCAGAAACTGTTTTTT
CASSKGSQKLFF
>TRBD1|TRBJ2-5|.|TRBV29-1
TGCAGCGCGACAGGGGTCGGGCAAGAGACCCAGTACTTC
CSATGVGQETQYF
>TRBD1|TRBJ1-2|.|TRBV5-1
TGCGCCAGCAGGGAGGGACAGAACTATGGCTACACCTTC
CASREGQNYGYTF
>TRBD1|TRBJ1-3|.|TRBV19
TGTGCCAGTAGTATAAGACAGGGCTCAAGCTCTGGAAACACCATATATTTT
CASSIRQGSSSGNTIYF
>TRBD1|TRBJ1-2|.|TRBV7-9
TGTGCCAGCAGCTCCCTGACAGGGGCTAACTATGGCTACACCTTC
CASSSLTGANYGYTF
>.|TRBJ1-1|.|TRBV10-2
TGCGCCAGCAGTGTGAGGTTTACTGAAGCTTTCTTT
CASSVRFTEAFF
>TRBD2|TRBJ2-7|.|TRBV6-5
TGTGCCAGCAGTTACCGCGGGAGGAGCTCCTACGAGCAGTACTTC
CASSYRGRSSYEQYF
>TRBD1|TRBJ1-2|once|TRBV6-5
TGTGCCAGCAGTTACGCGGGACAGGGGAAGGGCGGCTACACCTTC
CASSYAGQGKGGYTF
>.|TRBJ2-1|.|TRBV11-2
TGTGCCAGCAGCTCCCCCAGGAGGGTTCTAGCGCAGTTCTTC
CASSSPRRVLAQFF
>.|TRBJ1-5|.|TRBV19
TGTGCCAGTAGTATAGATTACGAAGGATATCAGCCCCAGCATTTT
CASSIDYEGYQPQHF
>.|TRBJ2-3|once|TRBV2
TGTGCCAGCAGCGTATCCACAGATACGCAGTATTTT
CASSVSTDTQYF
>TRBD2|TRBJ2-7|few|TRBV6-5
TGTGCCAGCAGTAAACTAGCGGGAGGGTATAACGAGCAGTACTTC
CASSKLAGGYNEQYF
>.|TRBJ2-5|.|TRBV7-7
TGTGCCAGCAGCTTAGTGGGCATCGGGGAGACCCAGTACTTC
CASSLVGIGETQYF
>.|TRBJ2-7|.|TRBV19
TGTGCCAGTAAGGCCGGGAGCTCCTACGAGCAGTACTTC
CASKAGSSYEQYF
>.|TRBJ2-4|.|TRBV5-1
TGCGCCAGCTCTCGGTGGGGGGAAAACATTCAGTACTTC
CASSRWGENIQYF
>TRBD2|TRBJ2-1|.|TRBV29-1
TGCAGCACATTCGGGACTAGCGGGAGTAATGAGCAGTTCTTC
CSTFGTSGSNEQFF
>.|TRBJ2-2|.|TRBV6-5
TGTGCCAGCAGTTACGGGTACGCCCGCGCCGGGGAGCTGTTTTTT
CASSYGYARAGELFF
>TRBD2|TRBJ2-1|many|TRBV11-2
TGTGCCAGCAGCTTTGGCGGGAGTGGTCACAATGAGCAGTTCTTC
CASSFGGSGHNEQFF
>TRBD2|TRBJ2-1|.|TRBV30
TGTGCCTGGATCACTAGCGGGTCCTACAATGAGCAGTTCTTC
CAWITSGSYNEQFF
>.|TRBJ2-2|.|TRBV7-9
TGTGCCAGCAGCCTACTTACCGGGGGCGGAACCGGGGAGCTGTTTTTT
CASSLLTGGGTGELFF
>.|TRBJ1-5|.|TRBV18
TGTGCCAGCTCACGTTCAGGGCCCAATCAGCCCCAGCATTTT
CASSRSGPNQPQHF
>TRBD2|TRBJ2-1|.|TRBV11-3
TGTGCCAGCAGCTTCGGACTAGCGGATTCTGAGCAGTTCTTC
CASSFGLADSEQFF
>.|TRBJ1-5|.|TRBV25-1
TGTGCCAGCAGTGGAGGGGGCAATCAGCCCCAGCATTTT
CASSGGGNQPQHF
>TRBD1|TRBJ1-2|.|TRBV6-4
TGTGCCACCCGACAGGGTGTCTATGGCTACACCTTC
CATRQGVYGYTF
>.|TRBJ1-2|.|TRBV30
TGTGCCTGGAGCCCCAAGGGTCGCTACTATGGCTACACCTTC
CAWSPKGRYYGYTF
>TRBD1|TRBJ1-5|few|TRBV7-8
TGTGCCAGCAGCCAGGGGGGGAATCAGCCCCAGCATTTT
CASSQGGNQPQHF
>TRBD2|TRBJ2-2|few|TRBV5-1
TGCGCCAGCAGCTCCGGACTAGCGGGAGTCCCCGGGGAGCTGTTTTTT
CASSSGLAGVPGELFF
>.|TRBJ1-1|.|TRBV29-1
TGCAGCGTTGATCAAAGGATGAACACTGAAGCTTTCTTT
CSVDQRMNTEAFF
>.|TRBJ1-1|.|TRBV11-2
TGTGCCAGCAGCTTAGAGGCGGGGAACACTGAAGCTTTCTTT
CASSLEAGNTEAFF
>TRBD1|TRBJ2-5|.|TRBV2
TGTGCCAGCACGGGACAGCCACAAGAGACCCAGTACTTC
CASTGQPQETQYF
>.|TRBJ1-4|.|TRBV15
TGTGCCACCAGCAGAGGCCTGGATGAAAAACTGTTTTTT
CATSRGLDEKLFF
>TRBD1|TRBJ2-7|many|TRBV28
TGTGCCAGCAGGAATAGGACAGGGCCCCACGAGCAGTACTTC
CASRNRTGPHEQYF
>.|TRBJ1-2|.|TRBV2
TGTGCCAGCAGTGACAGGGCGGGTGGCTACACCTTC
CASSDRAGGYTF